Listed below are T cell receptor beta chains from one sample, sequenced in a study of blood T cell repertoires in COVID-19. Clones were read by immunoSEQ multiplex PCR, and TCRdb kept only the in-frame ones, dropping some. The table records tens of thousands of clones, roughly three quarters of them present only once. Sequences were obtained from peripheral blood. The receptors come from a man aged 70-80 years with COVID-19, enrolled during active disease. CDR3s include the opening cysteine and the closing phenylalanine or tryptophan. Fields, in order: J gene, V gene, clone size, D gene, CDR3 protein, CDR3 DNA. A D gene is named only where the DNA matches it firmly. The listing skips clone size in some rows; elsewhere it reads once, few, many or a size class.

J: TRBJ2-7; V: TRBV7-9; size: NA; D: TRBD2; CDR3: CASSLGTSSKQYF; DNA: TGTGCCAGCAGCTTAGGGACTAGTTCGAAGCAGTACTTC
J: TRBJ2-7; V: TRBV5-5; size: NA; D: TRBD2; CDR3: CASSLELAGGTWGYEQYF; DNA: TGTGCCAGCAGCTTGGAACTAGCGGGAGGAACGTGGGGCTACGAGCAGTACTTC
J: TRBJ2-3; V: TRBV9; size: NA; D: TRBD1; CDR3: CASSLRQGGTDTQYF; DNA: TGTGCCAGCAGCCTAAGACAGGGAGGCACAGATACGCAGTATTTT
J: TRBJ2-1; V: TRBV5-6; size: NA; D: NA; CDR3: CASSFSGPGEQFF; DNA: TGTGCCAGCAGCTTCTCAGGGCCCGGTGAGCAGTTCTTC
J: TRBJ2-1; V: TRBV6-5; size: NA; D: TRBD2; CDR3: CASSYHGLGKNNEQFF; DNA: TGTGCCAGCAGTTACCACGGACTAGGAAAAAACAATGAGCAGTTCTTC
J: TRBJ1-5; V: TRBV28; size: NA; D: NA; CDR3: CASSLHGVNQPQHF; DNA: TGTGCCAGCAGTTTACACGGGGTCAATCAGCCCCAGCATTTT
J: TRBJ2-2; V: TRBV2; size: NA; D: TRBD1; CDR3: CASSDWDRGTGELFF; DNA: TGTGCCAGCAGTGATTGGGACAGGGGCACCGGGGAGCTGTTTTTT
J: TRBJ1-2; V: TRBV15; size: NA; D: TRBD1; CDR3: CATSGHRGDYGYTF; DNA: TGTGCCACCAGCGGCCACAGGGGCGACTATGGCTACACCTTC
J: TRBJ2-2; V: TRBV7-3; size: NA; D: NA; CDR3: CASSLAPGGLPGTGELFF; DNA: TGTGCCAGCAGCTTAGCCCCAGGTGGACTTCCCGGCACCGGGGAGCTGTTTTTT
J: TRBJ2-7; V: TRBV10-3; size: NA; D: TRBD2; CDR3: CAISDLYPGLARYEQYF; DNA: TGTGCCATCAGTGATCTTTATCCGGGACTAGCGCGTTACGAGCAGTACTTC
J: TRBJ1-4; V: TRBV2; size: NA; D: NA; CDR3: CASVGATNEKLFF; DNA: TGTGCCAGCGTAGGGGCAACTAATGAAAAACTGTTTTTT
J: TRBJ2-1; V: TRBV24-1; size: NA; D: NA; CDR3: CATSAGGVGSTVNEQFF; DNA: TGTGCCACCAGCGCCGGGGGAGTCGGGAGTACGGTGAATGAGCAGTTCTTC
J: TRBJ1-5; V: TRBV7-8; size: NA; D: NA; CDR3: CASSSVSGGKPQHF; DNA: TGTGCCAGCAGCAGTGTATCCGGGGGGAAGCCCCAGCATTTT
J: TRBJ1-4; V: TRBV5-4; size: NA; D: TRBD1; CDR3: CASSLADREIEKLFF; DNA: TGTGCCAGCAGCTTGGCGGACAGGGAGATTGAAAAACTGTTTTTT
J: TRBJ2-7; V: TRBV1; size: NA; D: NA; CDR3: CTSSQVTSGLSSYEQYF; DNA: TGCACCAGCAGCCAGGTTACTAGCGGGTTAAGCTCCTACGAGCAGTACTTC
J: TRBJ1-1; V: TRBV6-5; size: NA; D: NA; CDR3: CASSYLRRGTEAFF; DNA: TGTGCCAGCAGTTACCTCCGACGGGGTACTGAAGCTTTCTTT
J: TRBJ2-4; V: TRBV20-1; size: once; D: NA; CDR3: CSASSVAKNIQYF; DNA: TGCAGTGCTAGTTCGGTAGCCAAAAACATTCAGTACTTC
J: TRBJ1-5; V: TRBV10-3; size: NA; D: NA; CDR3: CAIAEPDQPQHF; DNA: TGTGCCATCGCGGAACCCGATCAGCCCCAGCATTTT
J: TRBJ2-1; V: TRBV10-3; size: NA; D: TRBD2; CDR3: CAIRGGNEQFF; DNA: TGTGCCATTCGGGGGGGGAATGAGCAGTTCTTC
J: TRBJ1-5; V: TRBV19; size: NA; D: TRBD1; CDR3: CASSRTGADGNQPQHF; DNA: TGTGCCAGTTCTCGGACAGGGGCGGACGGCAATCAGCCCCAGCATTTT
J: TRBJ1-4; V: TRBV18; size: few; D: TRBD1; CDR3: CASSPGQGTVKLFF; DNA: TGTGCCAGCTCACCTGGACAGGGTACGGTAAAACTGTTTTTT
J: TRBJ2-2; V: TRBV11-3; size: NA; D: NA; CDR3: CASSLNTGELFF; DNA: TGTGCCAGCAGTCTGAACACCGGGGAGCTGTTTTTT
J: TRBJ1-4; V: TRBV7-9; size: NA; D: NA; CDR3: CASSLESPGGKLFF; DNA: TGTGCCAGCAGCTTAGAGAGTCCGGGAGGGAAACTGTTTTTT
J: TRBJ2-7; V: TRBV5-4; size: NA; D: TRBD2; CDR3: CASSPTSGRAKTHEQYF; DNA: TGTGCCAGCAGCCCGACTAGCGGGAGGGCCAAGACCCACGAGCAGTACTTC
J: TRBJ1-4; V: TRBV6-5; size: once; D: NA; CDR3: CASRQVNNEKLFF; DNA: TGTGCCAGCAGACAGGTTAATAATGAAAAACTGTTTTTT
J: TRBJ1-1; V: TRBV27; size: few; D: NA; CDR3: CASSLSYRGTEAFF; DNA: TGTGCCAGCAGTTTATCTTATCGGGGCACTGAAGCTTTCTTT
J: TRBJ2-7; V: TRBV14; size: few; D: TRBD1; CDR3: CASSTGQGASQYF; DNA: TGTGCCAGCAGCACGGGACAGGGGGCATCGCAGTACTTC
J: TRBJ2-1; V: TRBV12-3/TRBV12-4; size: once; D: NA; CDR3: CATRGQGSNEQFF; DNA: TGTGCCACTAGAGGGCAGGGGAGCAATGAGCAGTTCTTC
J: TRBJ2-2; V: TRBV9; size: NA; D: TRBD2; CDR3: CASSVWTSGATGELFF; DNA: TGTGCCAGCAGCGTTTGGACTAGCGGGGCCACCGGGGAGCTGTTTTTT
J: TRBJ1-4; V: TRBV9; size: few; D: NA; CDR3: CASSLGTGLSEKLFF; DNA: TGTGCCAGCAGCCTGGGCACAGGGCTTAGTGAAAAACTGTTTTTT
J: TRBJ2-7; V: TRBV7-3; size: few; D: NA; CDR3: CASSLGQVMTNEQYF; DNA: TGTGCCAGCAGCTTAGGGCAGGTCATGACAAACGAGCAGTACTTC
J: TRBJ1-1; V: TRBV3-1/TRBV3-2; size: NA; D: NA; CDR3: CASSQGSWMNTEAFF; DNA: TGTGCCAGCAGCCAGGGGAGTTGGATGAACACTGAAGCTTTCTTT
J: TRBJ2-7; V: TRBV24-1; size: NA; D: TRBD1; CDR3: CATSDPHAGTGRVEQYF; DNA: TGTGCCACCAGTGATCCGCACGCAGGGACAGGGCGCGTCGAGCAGTACTTC
J: TRBJ1-1; V: TRBV5-1; size: NA; D: TRBD1; CDR3: CASSINRGTTEAFF; DNA: TGCGCCAGCAGCATCAACAGGGGTACCACTGAAGCTTTCTTT
J: TRBJ2-2; V: TRBV7-3; size: NA; D: NA; CDR3: CASSLNGGNTGELFF; DNA: TGTGCCAGCAGCTTAAATGGCGGGAACACCGGGGAGCTGTTTTTT
J: TRBJ1-4; V: TRBV19; size: NA; D: NA; CDR3: CASRRTGRRDEKLFF; DNA: TGTGCCAGTAGACGAACAGGGCGGCGGGATGAAAAACTGTTTTTT
J: TRBJ1-2; V: TRBV3-1/TRBV3-2; size: NA; D: NA; CDR3: CASSQAGYGYTF; DNA: TGTGCCAGCAGCCAAGCCGGCTATGGCTACACCTTC
J: TRBJ1-5; V: TRBV7-3; size: NA; D: NA; CDR3: CASSLTGVGQPQHF; DNA: TGTGCCAGCAGCTTAACAGGGGTCGGTCAGCCCCAGCATTTT
J: TRBJ1-6; V: TRBV6-1; size: NA; D: TRBD1; CDR3: CASSETFQGDNSPLHF; DNA: TGTGCCAGCAGTGAAACCTTCCAGGGGGATAATTCACCCCTCCACTTT
J: TRBJ1-1; V: TRBV29-1; size: NA; D: NA; CDR3: CSVEGGTMNTEAFF; DNA: TGCAGCGTTGAAGGGGGCACTATGAACACTGAAGCTTTCTTT
J: TRBJ2-7; V: TRBV7-9; size: NA; D: TRBD1; CDR3: CASSWDRVGYEQYF; DNA: TGTGCCAGCAGCTGGGACAGGGTGGGGTACGAGCAGTACTTC
J: TRBJ2-7; V: TRBV28; size: many; D: NA; CDR3: CASSPPQDSYEQYF; DNA: TGTGCCAGCAGCCCCCCGCAGGATTCCTACGAGCAGTACTTC
J: TRBJ2-1; V: TRBV6-4; size: NA; D: TRBD2; CDR3: CASSRGAGVYNEQFF; DNA: TGTGCCAGCAGTCGGGGAGCGGGGGTCTACAATGAGCAGTTCTTC
J: TRBJ1-2; V: TRBV4-2; size: NA; D: NA; CDR3: CASSQVMSGTTANYGYTF; DNA: TGTGCCAGCAGCCAAGTAATGTCAGGGACAACAGCTAACTATGGCTACACCTTC
J: TRBJ2-7; V: TRBV6-5; size: many; D: NA; CDR3: CASSYGASSYEQYF; DNA: TGTGCCAGCAGTTACGGGGCGTCCTCCTACGAGCAGTACTTC
J: TRBJ2-3; V: TRBV10-3; size: NA; D: NA; CDR3: CASGVGTSTDTQYF; DNA: TGTGCCAGCGGAGTCGGGACTAGCACAGATACGCAGTATTTT